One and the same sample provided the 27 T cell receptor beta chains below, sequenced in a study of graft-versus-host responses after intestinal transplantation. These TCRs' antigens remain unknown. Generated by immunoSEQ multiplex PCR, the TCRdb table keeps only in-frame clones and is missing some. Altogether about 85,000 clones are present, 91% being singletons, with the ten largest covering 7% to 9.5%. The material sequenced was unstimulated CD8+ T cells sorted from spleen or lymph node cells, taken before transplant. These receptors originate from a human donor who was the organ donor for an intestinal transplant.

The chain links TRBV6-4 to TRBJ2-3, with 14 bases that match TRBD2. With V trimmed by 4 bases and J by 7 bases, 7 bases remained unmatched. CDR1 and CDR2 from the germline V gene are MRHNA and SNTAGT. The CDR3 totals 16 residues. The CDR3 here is CASSARLAGGPHTQYF. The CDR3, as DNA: TGTGCCAGCAGTGCCCGACTAGCGGGGGGGCCACATACGCAGTATTTT.

CDR3 in amino acids: CASGPGAGGELFF. In nucleotides, the CDR3 is TGTGCCAGCGGGCCCGGGGCAGGCGGGGAGCTGTTTTTT. The chain uses TRBV5-6 and TRBJ2-2; D possibly matches TRBD1 or TRBD2 (5 bases each). Germline loops: CDR1 SGHDT, CDR2 YYEEEE. This CDR3 is built from 13 residues. Trimming removed 7 bases at V and 7 bases at J, with 14 bases between.

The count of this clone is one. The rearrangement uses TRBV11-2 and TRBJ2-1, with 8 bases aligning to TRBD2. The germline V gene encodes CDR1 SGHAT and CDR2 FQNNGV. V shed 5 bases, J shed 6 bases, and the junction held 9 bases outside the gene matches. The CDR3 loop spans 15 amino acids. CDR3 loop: CASSGPAGGINEQFF. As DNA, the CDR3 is TGTGCCAGCAGCGGGCCCGCGGGAGGTATCAATGAGCAGTTCTTC.

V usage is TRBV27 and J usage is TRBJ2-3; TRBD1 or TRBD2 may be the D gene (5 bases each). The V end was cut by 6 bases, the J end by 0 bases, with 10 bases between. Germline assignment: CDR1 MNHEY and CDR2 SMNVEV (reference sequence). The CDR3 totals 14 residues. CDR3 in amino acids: CASSAWGSTDTQYF. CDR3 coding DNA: TGTGCCAGCAGCGCGTGGGGGAGCACAGATACGCAGTATTTT.

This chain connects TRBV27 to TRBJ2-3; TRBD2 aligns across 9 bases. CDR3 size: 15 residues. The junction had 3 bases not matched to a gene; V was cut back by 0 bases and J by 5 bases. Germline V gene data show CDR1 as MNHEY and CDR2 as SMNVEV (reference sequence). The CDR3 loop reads CASSLSRLAEDTQYF. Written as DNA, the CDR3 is TGTGCCAGCAGTTTATCCCGACTAGCGGAAGATACGCAGTATTTT.

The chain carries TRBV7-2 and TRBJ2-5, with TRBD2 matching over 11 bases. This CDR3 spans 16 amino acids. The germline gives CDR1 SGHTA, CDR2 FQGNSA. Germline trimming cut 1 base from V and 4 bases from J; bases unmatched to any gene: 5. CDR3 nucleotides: TGTGCCAGCAGCTTAGTATTAGCGGGGGGGCGAGAGACCCAGTACTTC. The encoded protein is CASSLVLAGGRETQYF.

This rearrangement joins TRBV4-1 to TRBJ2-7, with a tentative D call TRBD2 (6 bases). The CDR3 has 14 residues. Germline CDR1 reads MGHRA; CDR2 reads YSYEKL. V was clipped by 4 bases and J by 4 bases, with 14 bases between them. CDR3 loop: CASSPGSGDYEQYF. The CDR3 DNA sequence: TGCGCCAGCAGCCCCGGGAGCGGAGATTACGAGCAGTACTTC.

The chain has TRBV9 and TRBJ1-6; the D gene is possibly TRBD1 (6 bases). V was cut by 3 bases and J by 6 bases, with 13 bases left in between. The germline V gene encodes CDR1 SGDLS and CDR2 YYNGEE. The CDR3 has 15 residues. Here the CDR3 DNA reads TGTGCCAGCAGCGCCTCCGGGGGCGGTAATTCACCCCTCCACTTT. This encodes CASSASGGGNSPLHF. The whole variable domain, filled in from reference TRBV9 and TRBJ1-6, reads DSGVTQTPKHLITATGQRVTLRCSPRSGDLSVYWYQQSLDQGLQFLIQYYNGEERAKGNILERFSAQQFPDLHSELNLSSLELGDSALYFCASSASGGGNSPLHFGNGTRLTVT.

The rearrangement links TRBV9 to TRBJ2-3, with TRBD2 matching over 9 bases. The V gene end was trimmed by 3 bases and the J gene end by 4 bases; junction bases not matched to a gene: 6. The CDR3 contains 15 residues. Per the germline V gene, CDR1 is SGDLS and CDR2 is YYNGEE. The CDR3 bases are TGTGCCAGCAGCGCCATAGCGGGAGCGGCAGATACGCAGTATTTT. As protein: CASSAIAGAADTQYF.

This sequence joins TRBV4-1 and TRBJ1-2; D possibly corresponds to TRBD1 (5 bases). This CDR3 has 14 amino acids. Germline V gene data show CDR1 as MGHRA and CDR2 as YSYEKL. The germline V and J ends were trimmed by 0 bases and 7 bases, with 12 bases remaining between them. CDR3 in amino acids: CASSQDQAGPGYTF. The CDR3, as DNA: TGCGCCAGCAGCCAAGATCAGGCGGGGCCTGGCTACACCTTC.

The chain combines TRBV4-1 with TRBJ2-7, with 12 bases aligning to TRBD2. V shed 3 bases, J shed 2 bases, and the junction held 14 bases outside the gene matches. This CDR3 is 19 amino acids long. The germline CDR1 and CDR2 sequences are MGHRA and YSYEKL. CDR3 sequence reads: CASSQVAPGLAGPTYEQYF. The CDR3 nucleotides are TGCGCCAGCAGCCAGGTTGCCCCGGGACTAGCGGGCCCTACCTACGAGCAGTACTTC.

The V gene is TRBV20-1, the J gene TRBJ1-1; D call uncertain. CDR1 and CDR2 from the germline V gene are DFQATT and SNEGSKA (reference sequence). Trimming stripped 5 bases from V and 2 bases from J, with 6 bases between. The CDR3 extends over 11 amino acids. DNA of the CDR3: TGCAGTGCTTTCCATAACACTGAAGCTTTCTTT. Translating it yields CSAFHNTEAFF.

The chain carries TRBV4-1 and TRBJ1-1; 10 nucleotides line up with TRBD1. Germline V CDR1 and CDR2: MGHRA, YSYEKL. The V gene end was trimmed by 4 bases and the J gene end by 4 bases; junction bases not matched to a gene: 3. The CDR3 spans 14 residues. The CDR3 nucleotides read TGCGCCAGCAGCCTTGGACAGGGGGGCACTGAAGCTTTCTTT. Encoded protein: CASSLGQGGTEAFF.

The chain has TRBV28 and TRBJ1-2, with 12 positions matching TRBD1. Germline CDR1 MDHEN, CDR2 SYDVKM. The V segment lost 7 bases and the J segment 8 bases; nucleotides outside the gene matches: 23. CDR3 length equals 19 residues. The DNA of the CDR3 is TGTGCCAGCACCAAATTGCCGAACCGGGACAGGGGGCTGAGGGGGGGCTACACCTTC. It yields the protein CASTKLPNRDRGLRGGYTF.

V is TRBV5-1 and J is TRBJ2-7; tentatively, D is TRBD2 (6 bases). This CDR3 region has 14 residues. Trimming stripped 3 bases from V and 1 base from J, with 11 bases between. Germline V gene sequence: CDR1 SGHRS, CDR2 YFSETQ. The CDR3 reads CASSSGRGSYEQYF. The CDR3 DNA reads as TGCGCCAGCAGCTCCGGGAGAGGTTCCTACGAGCAGTACTTC.

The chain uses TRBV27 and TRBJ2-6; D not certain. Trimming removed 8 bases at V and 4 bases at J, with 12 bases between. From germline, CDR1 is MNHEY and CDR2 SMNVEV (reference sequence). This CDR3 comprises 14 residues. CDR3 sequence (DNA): TGTGCCAGCGGGTGGAGTTCAGGGGCCAACGTCCTGACTTTC. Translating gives CASGWSSGANVLTF.

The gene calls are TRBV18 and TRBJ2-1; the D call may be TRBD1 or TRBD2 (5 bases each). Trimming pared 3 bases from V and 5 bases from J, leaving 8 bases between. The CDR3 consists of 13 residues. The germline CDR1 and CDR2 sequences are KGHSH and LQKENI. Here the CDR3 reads CASSPGTNNEQFF. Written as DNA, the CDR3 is TGTGCCAGCTCACCGGGGACCAACAATGAGCAGTTCTTC. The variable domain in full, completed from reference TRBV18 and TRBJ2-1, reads NAGVMQNPRHLVRRRGQEARLRCSPMKGHSHVYWYRQLPEEGLKFMVYLQKENIIDESGMPKERFSAEFPKEGPSILRIQQVVRGDSAAYFCASSPGTNNEQFFGPGTRLTVL.

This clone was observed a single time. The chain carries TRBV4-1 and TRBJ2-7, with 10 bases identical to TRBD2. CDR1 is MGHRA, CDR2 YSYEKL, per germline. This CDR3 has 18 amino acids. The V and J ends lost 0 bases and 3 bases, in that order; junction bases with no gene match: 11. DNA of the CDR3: TGCGCCAGCAGCCAAGAGGATTGGGAGCGGGAGGGAAACTACGAGCAGTACTTC. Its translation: CASSQEDWEREGNYEQYF.

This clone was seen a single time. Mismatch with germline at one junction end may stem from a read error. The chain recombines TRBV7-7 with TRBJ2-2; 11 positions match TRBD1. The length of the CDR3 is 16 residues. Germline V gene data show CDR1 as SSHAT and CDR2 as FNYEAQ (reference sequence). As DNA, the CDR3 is TGTGCTAGCACCACTTTCGGACAGGGGGCTGTTGGGGAGCTGTTTTTT. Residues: CASTTFGQGAVGELFF.

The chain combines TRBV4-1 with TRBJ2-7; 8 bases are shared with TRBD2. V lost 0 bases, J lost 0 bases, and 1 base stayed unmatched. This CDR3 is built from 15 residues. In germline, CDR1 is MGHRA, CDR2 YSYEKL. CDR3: CASSQEREASYEQYF. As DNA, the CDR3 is TGCGCCAGCAGCCAAGAGCGGGAGGCCTCCTACGAGCAGTACTTC.

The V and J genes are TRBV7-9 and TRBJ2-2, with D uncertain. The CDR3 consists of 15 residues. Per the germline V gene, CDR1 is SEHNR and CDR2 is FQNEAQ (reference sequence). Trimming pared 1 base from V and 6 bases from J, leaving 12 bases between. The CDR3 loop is CASSLEFWRPGELFF. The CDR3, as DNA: TGTGCCAGCAGCTTAGAGTTTTGGCGGCCCGGGGAGCTGTTTTTT. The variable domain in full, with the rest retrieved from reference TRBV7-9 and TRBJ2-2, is DTGVSQNPRHKITKRGQNVTFRCDPISEHNRLYWYRQTLGQGPEFLTYFQNEAQLEKSRLLSDRFSAERPKGSFSTLEIQRTEQGDSAMYLCASSLEFWRPGELFFGEGSRLTVL.

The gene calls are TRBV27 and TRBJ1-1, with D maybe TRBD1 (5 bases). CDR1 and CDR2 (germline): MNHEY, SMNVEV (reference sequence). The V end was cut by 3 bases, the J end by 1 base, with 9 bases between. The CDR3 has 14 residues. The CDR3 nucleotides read TGTGCCAGCAGTTTTGGGGCCCAGAACACTGAAGCTTTCTTT. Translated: CASSFGAQNTEAFF.

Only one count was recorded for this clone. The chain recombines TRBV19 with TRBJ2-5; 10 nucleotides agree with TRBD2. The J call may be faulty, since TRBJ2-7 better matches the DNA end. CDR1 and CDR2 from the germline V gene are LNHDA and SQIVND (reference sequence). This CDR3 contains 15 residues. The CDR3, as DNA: TGTGCCAGTAGTATTCATGGGACTAGCGTCGACGAGCAGTACTTC. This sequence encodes CASSIHGTSVDEQYF.

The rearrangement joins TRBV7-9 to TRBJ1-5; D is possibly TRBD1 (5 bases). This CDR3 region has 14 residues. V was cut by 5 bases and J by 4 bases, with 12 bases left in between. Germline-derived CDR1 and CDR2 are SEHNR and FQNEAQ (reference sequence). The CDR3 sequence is CASSPPGLNQPQHF. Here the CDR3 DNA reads TGTGCCAGCAGCCCCCCGGGGCTAAATCAGCCCCAGCATTTT.

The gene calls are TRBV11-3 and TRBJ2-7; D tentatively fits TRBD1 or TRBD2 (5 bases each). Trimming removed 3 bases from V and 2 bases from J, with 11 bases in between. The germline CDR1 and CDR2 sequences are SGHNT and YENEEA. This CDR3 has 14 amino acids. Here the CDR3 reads CASSLVLGAYEQYF. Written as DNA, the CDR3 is TGTGCCAGCAGCTTGGTCTTGGGGGCCTACGAGCAGTACTTC.

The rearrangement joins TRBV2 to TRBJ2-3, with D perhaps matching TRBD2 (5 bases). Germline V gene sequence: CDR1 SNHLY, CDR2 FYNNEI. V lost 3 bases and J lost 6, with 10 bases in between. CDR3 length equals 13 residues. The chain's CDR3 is CASSDLLGDTQYF. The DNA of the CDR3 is TGTGCCAGCAGTGACCTACTAGGGGATACGCAGTATTTT.

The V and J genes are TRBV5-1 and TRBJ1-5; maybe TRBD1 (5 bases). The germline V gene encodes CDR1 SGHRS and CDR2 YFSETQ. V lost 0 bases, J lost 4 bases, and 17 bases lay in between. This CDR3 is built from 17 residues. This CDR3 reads CASSLGGVRDPNQPQHF. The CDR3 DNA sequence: TGCGCCAGCAGCTTGGGAGGGGTCAGGGACCCTAATCAGCCCCAGCATTTT. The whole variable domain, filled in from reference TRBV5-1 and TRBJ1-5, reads KAGVTQTPRYLIKTRGQQVTLSCSPISGHRSVSWYQQTPGQGLQFLFEYFSETQRNKGNFPGRFSGRQFSNSRSEMNVSTLELGDSALYLCASSLGGVRDPNQPQHFGDGTRLSIL.